This T cell receptor beta chain was identified in a study of cytomegalovirus exposure and HLA in healthy donors. It was with 60 Vbeta and 13 Jbeta primers that the PCR ran. Clones were read by immunoSEQ multiplex PCR, and TCRdb kept only the in-frame ones, dropping some. The sample lists about 94,000 clones; about 80% were seen once. The sequence was collected from a human donor in good health. The sample was PBMCs.

The CDR3 loop is CASSPLAGGPGEQFF. CDR3 in DNA: TGTGCCAGCAGCCCACTAGCGGGGGGGCCGGGTGAGCAGTTCTTC. The chain links TRBV6-4 to TRBJ2-1; TRBD2 aligns across 13 bases. J gave up 9 bases and V 6 bases, and 8 bases lay outside the gene matches. Germline loops: CDR1 MRHNA, CDR2 SNTAGT. There are 15 residues in the CDR3.